The 8 T cell receptor beta chains below come from one sample, sequenced in a study of CD8 T cells in ankylosing spondylitis. TCRdb ran MiXCR on the 5' RACE reads and lists one entry per CDR3 protein. This sample has hundreds of thousands of distinct CDR3 sequences, with more than 20% found just once. What was sequenced was blood, either unsorted or a sorted T cell fraction (not recorded which). These receptor sequences come from a male donor with ankylosing spondylitis or in good health (not recorded which).

The CDR3 nucleotides are TGTGCCAGCAGTCCCCTAGCGGGGGGGCTGGACAATGAGCAGTTCTTC. Its translation is CASSPLAGGLDNEQFF. The genes are TRBV27 and TRBJ2-1, with TRBD2 identical over 12 bases. The V gene end was trimmed by 5 bases and the J gene end by 5 bases; junction bases not matched to a gene: 7. There are 16 residues in the CDR3. Germline CDR1 is MNHEY and CDR2 is SMNVEV (reference sequence).

Only a few counts were recorded for this clonotype. The chain has TRBV9 and TRBJ2-1, with 11 bases matching TRBD2. V trimming: 4 bases; J trimming: 4 bases; junction bases outside the gene matches: 13. This CDR3 comprises 18 residues. Germline V gene sequence: CDR1 SGDLS, CDR2 YYNGEE. CDR3 in DNA: TGTGCCAGCAGCCTCCGATATCTGACTAGCGGGGCATACAATGAGCAGTTCTTC. As protein: CASSLRYLTSGAYNEQFF.

This clonotype appeared a few times. The chain couples TRBV15 to TRBJ2-1, with D unresolved. Germline lookup yields CDR1 LNHNV and CDR2 YYDKDF (reference sequence). This CDR3 is 11 amino acids long. The V and J ends lost 5 bases and 6 bases respectively, with 5 bases between them. The chain's CDR3 is CATSSANEQFF. The CDR3, as DNA: TGTGCCACCAGCTCAGCCAATGAGCAGTTCTTC.

This clonotype was counted a few times. The chain carries TRBV6-1 and TRBJ2-1, with D perhaps given as TRBD1 or TRBD2 (5 bases each). V was trimmed by 6 bases and J by 4 bases, leaving 16 bases between them. From germline, CDR1 is MNHNS and CDR2 SASEGT. The CDR3 length is 15 residues. The CDR3 here is CASRPPGPVYNEQFF. The CDR3 region has the DNA TGTGCCAGCAGGCCGCCGGGGCCCGTATACAATGAGCAGTTCTTC.

The chain carries TRBV29-1 and TRBJ2-7; D is unresolved. Germline CDR1 SQVTM, CDR2 ANQGSEA. Trimming left V 3 bases short and J 0 bases short, with 9 bases between. The CDR3 contains 13 residues. The CDR3 sequence is CSVELPSSYEQYF. The CDR3, as DNA: TGCAGCGTTGAGCTACCCAGCTCCTACGAGCAGTACTTC.

V and J are TRBV20-1 and TRBJ1-3; 7 positions match TRBD1. The germline CDR1 and CDR2 sequences are DFQATT and SNEGSKA (reference sequence). The CDR3 has 15 residues. With V trimmed by 1 base and J by 4 bases, 7 bases remained unmatched. The CDR3 nucleotides read TGCAGTGCTAGAGGGGACAGCCCCTTAGGAAACACCATATATTTT. This codes for CSARGDSPLGNTIYF.

The chain has TRBV12-3 or TRBV12-4 and TRBJ2-3; 8 bases line up with TRBD2. The CDR3 extends over 12 amino acids. Trimming at V came to 10 bases and at J to 5 bases, leaving 5 bases not matched to a gene. The CDR3 coding sequence is TGTGCCACGGGGGGGCTGTTAGATACGCAGTATTTT. It is translated as CATGGLLDTQYF.

This clonotype was recorded a few times. This chain connects TRBV27 to TRBJ2-7; D is unresolved. The CDR3 covers 14 residues. V was shortened by 3 bases and J by 2 bases, with 11 bases between the two germline ends. Germline CDR1 and CDR2: MNHEY and SMNVEV (reference sequence). CDR3 DNA sequence: TGTGCCAGCAGTTTCGACTCTACGGCCTACGAGCAGTACTTC. This codes for CASSFDSTAYEQYF.